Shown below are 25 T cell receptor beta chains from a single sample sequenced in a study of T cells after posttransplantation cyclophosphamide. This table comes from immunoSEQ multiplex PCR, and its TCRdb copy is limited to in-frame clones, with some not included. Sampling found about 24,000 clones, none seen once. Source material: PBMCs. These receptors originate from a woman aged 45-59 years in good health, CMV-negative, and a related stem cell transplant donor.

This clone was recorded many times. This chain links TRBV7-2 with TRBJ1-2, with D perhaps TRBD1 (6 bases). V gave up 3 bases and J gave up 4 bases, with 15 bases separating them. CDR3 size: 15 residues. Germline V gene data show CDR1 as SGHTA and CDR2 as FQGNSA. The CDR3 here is CASSFSAGAPYGYTF. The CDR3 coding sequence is TGTGCCAGCAGCTTTTCTGCAGGGGCCCCCTATGGCTACACCTTC.

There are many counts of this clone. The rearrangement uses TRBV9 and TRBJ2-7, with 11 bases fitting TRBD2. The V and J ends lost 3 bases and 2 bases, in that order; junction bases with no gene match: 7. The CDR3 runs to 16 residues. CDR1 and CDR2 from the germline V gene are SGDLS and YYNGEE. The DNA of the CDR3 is TGTGCCAGCAGCGCTAGACTAGCGGGGAACCCCTACGAGCAGTACTTC. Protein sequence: CASSARLAGNPYEQYF.

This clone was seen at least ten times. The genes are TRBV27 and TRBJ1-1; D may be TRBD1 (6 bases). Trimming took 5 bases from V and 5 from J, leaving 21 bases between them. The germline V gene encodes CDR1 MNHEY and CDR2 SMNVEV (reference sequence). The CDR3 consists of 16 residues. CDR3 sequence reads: CASSDGTFGFRTEAFF. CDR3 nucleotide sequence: TGTGCCAGCAGTGACGGGACATTTGGGTTTCGAACTGAAGCTTTCTTT.

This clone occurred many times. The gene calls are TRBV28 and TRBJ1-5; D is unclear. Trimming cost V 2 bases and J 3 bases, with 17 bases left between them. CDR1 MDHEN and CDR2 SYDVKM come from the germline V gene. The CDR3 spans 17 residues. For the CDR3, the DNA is TGTGCCAGCAGTTTACTCGGAGGGTCCTTTCTCAATCAGCCCCAGCATTTT. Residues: CASSLLGGSFLNQPQHF.

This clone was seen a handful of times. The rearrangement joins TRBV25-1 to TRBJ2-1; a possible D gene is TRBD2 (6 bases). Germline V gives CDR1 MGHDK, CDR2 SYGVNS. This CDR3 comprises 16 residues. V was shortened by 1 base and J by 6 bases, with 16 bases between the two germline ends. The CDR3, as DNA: TGTGCCAGCAGTGAATCTGGTCTAGCGACCCGCAATGAGCAGTTCTTC. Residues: CASSESGLATRNEQFF.

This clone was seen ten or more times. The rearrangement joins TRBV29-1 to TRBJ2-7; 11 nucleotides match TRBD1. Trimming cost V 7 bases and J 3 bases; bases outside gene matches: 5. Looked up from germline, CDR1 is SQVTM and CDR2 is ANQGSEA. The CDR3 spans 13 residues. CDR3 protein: CSALGTGGYEQYF. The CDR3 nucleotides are TGCAGCGCTTTAGGGACAGGGGGCTACGAGCAGTACTTC.

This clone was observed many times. The CDR3: CATSREGGDARYEQYF. The CDR3 nucleotides read TGTGCCACCAGCAGAGAGGGGGGAGACGCCCGATACGAGCAGTACTTC. The chain uses TRBV15 and TRBJ2-7; D possibly corresponds to TRBD2 (6 bases). The V end lost 0 bases, the J end lost 4 bases, and 16 bases lay between the germline ends. Germline-derived CDR1 and CDR2 are LNHNV and YYDKDF (reference sequence). The CDR3 spans 16 residues.

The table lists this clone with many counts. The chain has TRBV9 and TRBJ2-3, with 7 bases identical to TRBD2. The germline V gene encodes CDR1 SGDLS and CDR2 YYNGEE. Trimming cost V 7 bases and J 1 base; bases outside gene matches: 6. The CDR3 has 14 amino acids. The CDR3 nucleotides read TGTGCCAGCTCCCGGGCGGGGGGCACAGATACGCAGTATTTT. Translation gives CASSRAGGTDTQYF.

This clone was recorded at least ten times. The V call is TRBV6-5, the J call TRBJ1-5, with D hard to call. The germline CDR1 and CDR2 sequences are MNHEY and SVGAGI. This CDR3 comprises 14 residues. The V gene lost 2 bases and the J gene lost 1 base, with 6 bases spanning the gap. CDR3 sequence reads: CASSYISSNQPQHF. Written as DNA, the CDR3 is TGTGCCAGCAGTTACATAAGCAGCAATCAGCCCCAGCATTTT.

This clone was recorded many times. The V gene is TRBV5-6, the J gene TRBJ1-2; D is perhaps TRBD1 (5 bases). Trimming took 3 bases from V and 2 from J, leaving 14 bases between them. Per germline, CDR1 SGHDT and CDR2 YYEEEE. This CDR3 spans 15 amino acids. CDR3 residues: CASSSILGANYGYTF. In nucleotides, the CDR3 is TGTGCCAGCAGCTCCATATTAGGGGCAAACTATGGCTACACCTTC.

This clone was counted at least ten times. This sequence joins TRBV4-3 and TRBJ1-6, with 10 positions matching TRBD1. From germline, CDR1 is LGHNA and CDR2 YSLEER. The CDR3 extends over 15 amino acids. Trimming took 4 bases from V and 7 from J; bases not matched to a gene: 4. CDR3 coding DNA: TGCGCCAGCAGCCTAGGACAGGGGGTAAATTCACCCCTCCACTTT. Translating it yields CASSLGQGVNSPLHF.

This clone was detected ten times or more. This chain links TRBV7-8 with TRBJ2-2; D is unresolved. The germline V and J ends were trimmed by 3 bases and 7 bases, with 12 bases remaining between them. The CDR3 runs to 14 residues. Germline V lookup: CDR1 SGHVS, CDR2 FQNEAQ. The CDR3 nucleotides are TGTGCCAGCAGCTTTCTCTTACATGGCGGGGAGCTGTTTTTT. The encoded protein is CASSFLLHGGELFF.

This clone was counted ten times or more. The CDR3 spells CASSWDSYYEQYF. Written as DNA, the CDR3 is TGTGCCAGCAGTTGGGACTCATACTACGAGCAGTACTTC. The genes are TRBV7-2 and TRBJ2-7; D is possibly TRBD2 (6 bases). This CDR3 contains 13 residues. CDR1 and CDR2 from the germline V gene are SGHTA and FQGNSA. V was shortened by 6 bases and J by 3 bases, with 12 bases between the two germline ends.

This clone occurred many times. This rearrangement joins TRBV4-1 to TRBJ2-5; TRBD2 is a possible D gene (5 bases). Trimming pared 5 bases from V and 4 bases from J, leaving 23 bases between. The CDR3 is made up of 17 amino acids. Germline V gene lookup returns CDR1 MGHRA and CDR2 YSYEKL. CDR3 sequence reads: CASSTNPPPGLTETQYF. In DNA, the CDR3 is TGCGCCAGCAGCACTAATCCCCCACCCGGACTCACAGAGACCCAGTACTTC.

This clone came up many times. For the CDR3, the DNA is TGTGCCAGCAGCTGGACAGTCATTGATGGCTACACCTTC. This gives the protein CASSWTVIDGYTF. This rearrangement joins TRBV6-5 to TRBJ1-2; the D gene is possibly TRBD1 (6 bases). V lost 6 bases and J lost 6, with 14 bases in between. The CDR3 loop spans 13 amino acids. Germline V gene data show CDR1 as MNHEY and CDR2 as SVGAGI.

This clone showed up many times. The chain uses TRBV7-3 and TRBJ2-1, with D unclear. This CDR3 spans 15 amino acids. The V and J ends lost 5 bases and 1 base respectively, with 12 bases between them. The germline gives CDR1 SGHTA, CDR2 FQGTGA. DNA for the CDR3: TGTGCCAGCAGCCCACGCGTGGTTTCCTACAATGAGCAGTTCTTC. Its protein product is CASSPRVVSYNEQFF.

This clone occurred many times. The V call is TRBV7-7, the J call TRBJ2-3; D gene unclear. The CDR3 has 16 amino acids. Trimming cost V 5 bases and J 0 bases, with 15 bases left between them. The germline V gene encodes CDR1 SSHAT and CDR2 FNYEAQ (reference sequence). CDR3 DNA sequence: TGTGCCAGCAGCCCATATATAGAGGCTAGCACAGATACGCAGTATTTT. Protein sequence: CASSPYIEASTDTQYF.

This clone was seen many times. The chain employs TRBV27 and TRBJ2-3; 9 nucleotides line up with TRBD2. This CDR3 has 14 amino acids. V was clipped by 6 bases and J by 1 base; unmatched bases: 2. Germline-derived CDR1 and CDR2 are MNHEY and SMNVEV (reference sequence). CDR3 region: CASRIAGGTDTQYF. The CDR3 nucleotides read TGTGCCAGCAGGATAGCGGGAGGCACAGATACGCAGTATTTT.

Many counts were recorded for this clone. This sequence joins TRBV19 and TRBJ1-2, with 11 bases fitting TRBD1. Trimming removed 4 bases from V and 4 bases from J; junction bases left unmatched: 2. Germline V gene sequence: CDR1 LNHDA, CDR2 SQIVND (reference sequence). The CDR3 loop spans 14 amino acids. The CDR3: CASSTGQGGYGYTF. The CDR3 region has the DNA TGTGCCAGTAGTACGGGACAGGGGGGCTATGGCTACACCTTC.

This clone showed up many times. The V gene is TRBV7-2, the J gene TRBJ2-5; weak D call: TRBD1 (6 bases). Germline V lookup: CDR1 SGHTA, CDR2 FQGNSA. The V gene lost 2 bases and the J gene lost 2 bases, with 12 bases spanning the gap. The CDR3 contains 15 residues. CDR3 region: CASSLSGQPQETQYF. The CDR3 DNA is TGTGCCAGCAGCTTATCCGGACAGCCACAAGAGACCCAGTACTTC. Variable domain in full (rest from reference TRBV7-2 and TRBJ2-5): GAGVSQSPSNKVTEKGKDVELRCDPISGHTALYWYRQSLGQGLEFLIYFQGNSAPDKSGLPSDRFSAERTGGSVSTLTIQRTQQEDSAVYLCASSLSGQPQETQYFGPGTRLLVL.

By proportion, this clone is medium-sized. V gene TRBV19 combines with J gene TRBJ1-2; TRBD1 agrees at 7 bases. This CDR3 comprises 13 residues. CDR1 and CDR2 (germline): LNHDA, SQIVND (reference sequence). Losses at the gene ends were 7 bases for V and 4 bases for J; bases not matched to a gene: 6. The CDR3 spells CASMTGQLYGYTF. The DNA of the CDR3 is TGTGCCAGTATGACGGGACAGCTCTATGGCTACACCTTC.

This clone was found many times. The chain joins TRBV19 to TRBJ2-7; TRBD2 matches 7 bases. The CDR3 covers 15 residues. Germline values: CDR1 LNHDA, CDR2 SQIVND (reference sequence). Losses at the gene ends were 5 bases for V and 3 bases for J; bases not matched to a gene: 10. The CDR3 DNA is TGTGCCAGTAGTTTCGGGGGGAACCCCGGCTACGAGCAGTACTTC. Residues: CASSFGGNPGYEQYF.

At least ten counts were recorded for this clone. The CDR3 reads CASSQGRQSSSYEQYF. The CDR3 DNA reads TGCGCCAGCAGCCAAGGGAGGCAGTCGAGCTCCTACGAGCAGTACTTC. The chain couples TRBV4-1 to TRBJ2-7; tentative D call: TRBD2 (5 bases). Germline V gene data show CDR1 as MGHRA and CDR2 as YSYEKL. V shed 1 base and J shed 0 bases, with 13 bases lying between them. The CDR3 is made up of 16 amino acids.

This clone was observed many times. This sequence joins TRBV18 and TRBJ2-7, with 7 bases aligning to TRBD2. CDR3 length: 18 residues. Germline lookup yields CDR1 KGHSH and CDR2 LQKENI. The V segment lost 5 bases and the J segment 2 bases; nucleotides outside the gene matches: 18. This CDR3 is CASSTYQGASGYTYEQYF. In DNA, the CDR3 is TGTGCCAGCTCAACATACCAAGGGGCTAGCGGATATACCTACGAGCAGTACTTC.

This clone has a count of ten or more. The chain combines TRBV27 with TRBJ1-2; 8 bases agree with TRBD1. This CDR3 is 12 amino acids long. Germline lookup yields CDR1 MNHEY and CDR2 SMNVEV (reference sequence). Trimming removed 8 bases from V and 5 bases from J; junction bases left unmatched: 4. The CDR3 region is CASRDRGYGYTF. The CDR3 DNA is TGTGCCAGCCGCGACAGGGGATATGGCTACACCTTC.